These 23 T cell receptor beta chains originate from one sample sequenced in a study of graft-versus-host responses after intestinal transplantation. Method: immunoSEQ multiplex PCR; TCRdb's copy keeps in-frame clones and lacks some. The profile covers 8,100 or so clones, with about three quarters appearing a single time and about 18% taken by the ten largest. Investigators treated the graft tissue so that it released intraepithelial and lamina propria lymphocytes. The material sequenced was ileum tissue, taken roughly eight months after intestinal transplantation. The receptor set was obtained from a human patient who received an intestinal transplant, so some T cells may come from the graft donor.

This clone was found a few times. V is TRBV14 and J is TRBJ1-2, with 10 positions matching TRBD1. The CDR3 is 15 residues long. CDR1 and CDR2 from the germline V gene are SGHDN and FVKESK. V dropped 3 bases and J dropped 0; count of bases not matched to a gene: 1. The CDR3 coding sequence is TGTGCCAGCAGCCACGGACAGGGGGCTAACTATGGCTACACCTTC. Amino acids: CASSHGQGANYGYTF.

The table lists this clone with a few counts. V and J are TRBV5-4 and TRBJ2-7, with D possibly being TRBD1 or TRBD2 (5 bases each). Germline V CDR1 and CDR2: SGHNT, YYREEE (reference sequence). This CDR3 has 13 residues. Between the trimmed V and J ends, which lost 4 bases and 3 bases, there was a span of 11 bases. The chain's CDR3 is CASSTMGVYEQYV. The CDR3 DNA reads TGTGCCAGCAGCACCATGGGGGTCTACGAGCAGTACGTC.

This chain connects TRBV6-5 to TRBJ2-2; tentatively, D is TRBD2 (6 bases). The CDR3 length is 15 residues. Germline CDR1 MNHEY, CDR2 SVGAGI. Trimming pared 8 bases from V and 3 bases from J, leaving 16 bases between. CDR3 sequence: CASGGLGDYTGELFF. CDR3 in DNA: TGTGCCAGCGGAGGTTTAGGGGACTACACCGGGGAGCTGTTTTTT.

This chain links TRBV6-5 with TRBJ1-4; D remains ambiguous. This CDR3 has 11 residues. Germline values: CDR1 MNHEY, CDR2 SVGAGI. Trimming shortened V by 4 bases and J by 12 bases, and 9 bases separated the two germline ends. The CDR3 spells CASSFPGELFF. In nucleotides, the CDR3 is TGTGCCAGCAGTTTCCCTGGGGAACTGTTTTTT.

The chain is built from TRBV14 and TRBJ1-2, with 9 bases matching TRBD1. This CDR3 contains 16 residues. Germline loops: CDR1 SGHDN, CDR2 FVKESK. J gave up 1 base and V 3 bases, and 6 bases lay outside the gene matches. The CDR3, as DNA: TGTGCCAGCAGCCAGAGAGAGACAGGGGGTAACTATGGCTACACCTTC. Its translation: CASSQRETGGNYGYTF.

Comment on this clone: The junction departs from the called germline gene at one end, perhaps through a read error. V gene TRBV7-7 combines with J gene TRBJ2-1; 7 nucleotides agree with TRBD1. Germline CDR1 and CDR2: SSHAT and FNYEAQ (reference sequence). The CDR3 is 13 amino acids. Here the CDR3 reads CASSFDRDSEQFF. The CDR3 DNA reads TGTGCTAGCAGCTTCGACAGGGACAGTGAGCAGTTCTTC.

A word on this clone: Other DNA sequences in this specimen translate into the identical CDR3. The J gene is TRBJ2-5, the V gene TRBV5-1; 7 bases agree with TRBD2. V dropped 1 base and J dropped 2; count of bases not matched to a gene: 5. CDR1 and CDR2 from the germline V gene are SGHRS and YFSETQ. This CDR3 comprises 15 residues. CDR3 protein: CASSLSGANQETQYF. CDR3 nucleotides: TGCGCCAGCAGCTTGAGCGGGGCGAATCAAGAGACCCAGTACTTC.

V usage is TRBV28 and J usage is TRBJ2-1; TRBD2 matches at 11 bases. The CDR3 spans 16 residues. Unmatched junction bases numbered 10, after V lost 6 bases and J lost 6 bases. Germline CDR1 is MDHEN and CDR2 is SYDVKM. As DNA, the CDR3 is TGTGCCAGCAGCCTCATAACTAGCGGGGGAAGCAATGAGCAGTTCTTC. Translated: CASSLITSGGSNEQFF.

The rearrangement joins TRBV2 to TRBJ1-4, with D unresolved. Trimming cost V 2 bases and J 4 bases, with 5 bases left between them. Germline V CDR1 and CDR2: SNHLY, FYNNEI. The length of the CDR3 is 13 residues. The CDR3 DNA sequence: TGTGCCAGCAGTGAAAGGCTTAATGAAAAACTGTTTTTT. It yields the protein CASSERLNEKLFF.

J is TRBJ1-5 and V is TRBV5-1; 7 bases match TRBD1. J gave up 0 bases and V 3 bases, and 3 bases lay outside the gene matches. Germline V CDR1 and CDR2: SGHRS, YFSETQ. The CDR3 spans 15 residues. The CDR3 DNA is TGCGCCAGCAGCTGGGGGACAGATAGCAATCAGCCCCAGCATTTT. Its translation: CASSWGTDSNQPQHF.

Details on this clone: Since a much larger clone is just one base distant, this may be a read error. Additional DNA sequences in this sample encode the identical CDR3. The J gene is TRBJ2-1, the V gene TRBV19, with 12 bases lining up with TRBD2. The CDR3 totals 14 residues. Per the germline V gene, CDR1 is LNHDA and CDR2 is SQIVND (reference sequence). V was clipped by 5 bases and J by 4 bases; unmatched bases: 0. CDR3 region: CASSLAGGYNEQFF. Here the CDR3 DNA reads TGTGCCAGTAGTCTAGCGGGGGGGTACAATGAGCAGTTCTTC.

The chain has TRBV11-2 and TRBJ2-1; 11 nucleotides align to TRBD2. After removal of 5 bases from V and 7 bases from J, the junction contained 13 bases not matched to a gene. This CDR3 region has 17 residues. Germline V CDR1 and CDR2: SGHAT, FQNNGV. CDR3 region: CASSPGILAGGRNEQFF. The CDR3 nucleotides read TGTGCCAGCAGCCCGGGGATCCTAGCGGGGGGACGGAATGAGCAGTTCTTC.

The V call is TRBV7-9, the J call TRBJ2-7; D unclear. The CDR3 length is 14 residues. With 2 bases removed from V and 4 bases from J, the gap between germline ends came to 12 bases. The germline V gene encodes CDR1 SEHNR and CDR2 FQNEAQ (reference sequence). The CDR3 DNA sequence: TGTGCCAGCAGCTTAATTGGGGTTTCTTACGAGCAGTACGTC. Its protein is CASSLIGVSYEQYV.

J is TRBJ1-2 and V is TRBV4-1; D is undetermined. The CDR3 has 13 amino acids. In germline, CDR1 is MGHRA, CDR2 YSYEKL. Between the trimmed V and J ends, which lost 2 bases and 8 bases, there was a span of 12 bases. The CDR3 sequence is CASSQTSRSGYTF. For the CDR3, the DNA is TGCGCCAGCAGCCAAACGTCCCGGTCCGGCTACACCTTC.

This chain joins TRBV4-1 and TRBJ2-3, with 7 bases fitting TRBD2. The germline V gene has CDR1 MGHRA and CDR2 YSYEKL. This CDR3 spans 16 amino acids. The ends lost 3 bases at V and 2 bases at J; junction bases unmatched: 8. CDR3 protein: CASSHLERGVTDTQYF. The CDR3 nucleotides are TGCGCCAGCAGCCATTTGGAACGGGGGGTCACAGATACGCAGTATTTT.

This clone was detected once. The J gene is TRBJ2-3, the V gene TRBV5-1; 13 nucleotides line up with TRBD2. The CDR3 consists of 16 residues. V dropped 2 bases and J dropped 6; count of bases not matched to a gene: 6. Germline CDR1 SGHRS, CDR2 YFSETQ. CDR3 coding DNA: TGCGCCAGCAGCTTACTAGCGGGAGGGCGAGGGGATACGCAGTATTTT. Amino acid sequence: CASSLLAGGRGDTQYF.

The rearrangement joins TRBV27 to TRBJ2-5, with TRBD2 matching 12 bases. The CDR3 length is 15 residues. V dropped 5 bases and J dropped 5; count of bases not matched to a gene: 6. CDR1 and CDR2 from the germline V gene are MNHEY and SMNVEV (reference sequence). Here the CDR3 reads CASSAGTSGRETQYF. CDR3 nucleotide sequence: TGTGCCAGCAGTGCCGGGACTAGCGGGCGCGAGACCCAGTACTTC.

This clone has a handful of counts. This chain uses TRBV4-1 with TRBJ2-1; 9 bases map to TRBD1. The CDR3 runs to 16 residues. The V and J ends lost 4 bases and 6 bases, in that order; junction bases with no gene match: 10. Germline V gene sequence: CDR1 MGHRA, CDR2 YSYEKL. CDR3 protein: CASSRWDRVPPNEQFF. CDR3 coding DNA: TGCGCCAGCAGCCGCTGGGACAGGGTTCCCCCCAATGAGCAGTTCTTC.

Points on this clone: The DNA is omitted, as the CDR3 cannot be located on it reliably, and the CDR3 follows TCRdb's listing. V and J are TRBV11-2 and TRBJ2-2; TRBD2, the table's D call, was not compared with the DNA. Per germline, CDR1 SGHAT and CDR2 FQNNGV. Inclusive of both ends, the CDR3 amounts to 18 amino acids. The chain's CDR3 is CASSLDLIQGSGEGSCFF.

This chain links TRBV7-9 with TRBJ2-3, with TRBD2 matching 11 bases. The CDR3 contains 17 residues. Germline CDR1 and CDR2: SEHNR and FQNEAQ (reference sequence). V dropped 10 bases and J dropped 2; count of bases not matched to a gene: 14. The CDR3 nucleotides read TGTGCCATCCGCTCAGAGGCTAGCGGGGGGCCCACAGATACGCAGTATTTT. This sequence encodes CAIRSEASGGPTDTQYF. Using reference TRBV7-9 and TRBJ2-3 for the parts outside the CDR3, the full variable domain is DTGVSQNPRHKITKRGQNVTFRCDPISEHNRLYWYRQTLGQGPEFLTYFQNEAQLEKSRLLSDRFSAERPKGSFSTLEIQRTEQGDSAMYLCAIRSEASGGPTDTQYFGPGTRLTVL.

The rearrangement links TRBV27 to TRBJ1-2; D not resolved. CDR1 is MNHEY, CDR2 SMNVEV, per germline (reference sequence). The CDR3 is made up of 15 amino acids. Trimming shortened V by 2 bases and J by 3 bases, and 13 bases separated the two germline ends. Here the CDR3 DNA reads TGTGCCAGCAGTTTAAATAACCCTCAATACTATGGCTACACCTTC. Translating it yields CASSLNNPQYYGYTF.

The rearrangement links TRBV9 to TRBJ2-5, with D perhaps matching TRBD2 (7 bases). Looked up from germline, CDR1 is SGDLS and CDR2 is YYNGEE. Trimming cost V 0 bases and J 1 base, with 16 bases left between them. The CDR3 length is 17 residues. The CDR3 DNA sequence: TGTGCCAGCAGCGTAGGTGGAGGGGGGGCGGTCCAAGAGACCCAGTACTTC. Translation: CASSVGGGGAVQETQYF.

This clone is large in the sample. The chain uses TRBV4-2 and TRBJ1-3, with D perhaps matching TRBD1 (6 bases). CDR1 is LGHNA and CDR2 is YNFKEQ in the germline V gene. The germline V and J ends were trimmed by 1 base and 8 bases, with 24 bases remaining between them. The CDR3 loop spans 18 amino acids. The chain's CDR3 is CASSQVFPHRDNEDTIYF. For the CDR3, the DNA is TGTGCCAGCAGCCAAGTCTTCCCCCATAGGGACAATGAGGACACCATATATTTT.